This record looks at one T cell receptor (beta chain) sequence and its context. This entry belongs to a study of blood T cell repertoires in COVID-19. Study in general: Whether acute or convalescent, the COVID-19 samples came from the United States, Italy and Spain. Nucleic acid was either cDNA or gDNA, and it came from T cells, B-cell-depleted T cells, or PBMCs.

In the original analysis: Nucleated cell number was recorded as an estimate derived from reference gene primer amplification. The assay was immunoSEQ multiplex PCR, and TCRdb's table has in-frame clones only and misses some. Clonal size and the V and J genes are those of that table, whereas D and trimming came from the DNA. The sample yields 75,000 to 80,000 clones, 88% seen once. CDR3 size: 13 residues. Germline V gene lookup returns CDR1 SGHNT and CDR2 YYREEE (reference sequence). Between the trimmed V and J ends, which lost 3 bases and 6 bases, there was a span of 9 bases. Sequences were obtained from peripheral blood. The TCR comes from a human donor in a cohort sampled during active COVID-19. The chain has TRBV5-4 and TRBJ2-2; D call uncertain. The CDR3 spells CASSSEQPGELFF. The CDR3 DNA is TGTGCCAGCAGCTCGGAACAGCCCGGGGAGCTGTTTTTT. Together with reference TRBV5-4 and TRBJ2-2, the CDR3 gives the full variable domain: ETGVTQSPTHLIKTRGQQVTLRCSSQSGHNTVSWYQQALGQGPQFIFQYYREEENGRGNFPPRFSGLQFPNYSSELNVNALELDDSALYLCASSSEQPGELFFGEGSRLTVL.